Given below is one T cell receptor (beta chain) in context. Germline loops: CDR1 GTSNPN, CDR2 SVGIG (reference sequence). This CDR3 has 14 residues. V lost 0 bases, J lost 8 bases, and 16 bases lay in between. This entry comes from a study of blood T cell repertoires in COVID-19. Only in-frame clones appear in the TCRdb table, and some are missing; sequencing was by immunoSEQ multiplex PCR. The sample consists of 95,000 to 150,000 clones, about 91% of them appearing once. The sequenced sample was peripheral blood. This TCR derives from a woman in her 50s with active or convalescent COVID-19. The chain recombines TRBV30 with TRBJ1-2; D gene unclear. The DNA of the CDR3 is TGTGCCTGGAGTGTCGGTACCGGGATACGGGGCTACACCTTC. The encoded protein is CAWSVGTGIRGYTF.